The rows below give T cell receptor beta chains drawn from one sample of a study of CD4 T cells in relation to SARS-CoV-2 and coronaviruses. Libraries were prepared by immunoSEQ multiplex PCR; TCRdb keeps only in-frame clonotypes and omits some of them. The table has just over 15,000 clones, just under 80% seen once. Their target antigens are unknown. Specimen: CD4+ T cells from PBMCs, cultured in vitro. Receptors originate from a human donor in good health. Each CDR3 is given with its conserved first and last residue. The D gene is left open where the match is weak. Size tells how often a clone was seen (once, few, many) or the class of an expanded clone, and some rows leave it out.

>TRBV2|.|TRBJ1-1|few
TGTGCCAGCAGTGCAGGGTACACTGAAGCTTTCTTT
CASSAGYTEAFF
>TRBV27|.|TRBJ2-2|.
TGTGCCAGCAGTTCCTTAGGACAGCCTGACACCGGGGAGCTGTTTTTT
CASSSLGQPDTGELFF
>TRBV11-2|TRBD1|TRBJ2-3|.
TGTGCCAGCAGCTTAGCAGGGGGTCTAGATACGCAGTATTTT
CASSLAGGLDTQYF
>TRBV19|.|TRBJ1-3|.
TGTGCCAGTAGGGGACAACCCTCTGGAAACACCATATATTTT
CASRGQPSGNTIYF
>TRBV9|TRBD1|TRBJ2-7|.
TGTGCCAGCAGCCTGGGACAGGGCCTCCCCTACGAGCAGTACTTC
CASSLGQGLPYEQYF
>TRBV20-1|TRBD2|TRBJ2-3|.
TGCAGTGCTAGTCCCCGACTAGCGGCGTATGTTACGCAGTATTTT
CSASPRLAAYVTQYF
>TRBV10-2|TRBD2|TRBJ2-3|.
TGCGCCAGCAGGATAGCGGGAGGACTCACAGATACGCAGTATTTT
CASRIAGGLTDTQYF
>TRBV6-5|.|TRBJ1-1|few
TGTGCCAGCAGTTACTCCCGGTTGGCGAACACTGAAGCTTTCTTT
CASSYSRLANTEAFF
>TRBV6-6|TRBD1|TRBJ1-1|.
TGTGCCAGCAGTTTGAGGGACAGGATGAACACTGAAGCTTTCTTT
CASSLRDRMNTEAFF
>TRBV14|TRBD1|TRBJ1-1|.
TGTGCCAGCAGCCAAGCTCGGACAGGGTGGTCTTTCTTT
CASSQARTGWSFF
>TRBV9|TRBD1|TRBJ2-5|few
TGTGCCAGCAGCGTAGCCCCACGGACAGGGGGGGAGACCCAGTACTTC
CASSVAPRTGGETQYF
>TRBV5-1|.|TRBJ1-2|.
TGCGCCAGCAGCTTGGACAGGTTCAGTGGCTACACCTTC
CASSLDRFSGYTF
>TRBV27|TRBD2|TRBJ2-7|.
TGTGCCAGCAGTTTTGAAGCGGGAGTCTACGAGCAGTACTTC
CASSFEAGVYEQYF
>TRBV19|.|TRBJ1-6|few
TGTGCCAGTAGTATAGCCGGACAGAGTAATTCACCCCTCCACTTT
CASSIAGQSNSPLHF
>TRBV7-9|.|TRBJ1-4|.
TGTGCCAGCAGCTCACGAGCGGCGGGGCCGGATGAAAAACTGTTTTTT
CASSSRAAGPDEKLFF
>TRBV20-1|.|TRBJ1-1|.
TGCAGTGCTAGTGAGGGGTTGTGGACTGAAGCTTTCTTT
CSASEGLWTEAFF
>TRBV5-1|TRBD2|TRBJ2-7|.
TGCGCCAGCAGCTTTAGCGGGGGGTTCGAGCAGTACTTC
CASSFSGGFEQYF
>TRBV28|.|TRBJ1-1|.
TGTGCCAGCAGTTCTTCAGGCGGGGTGACCACTGAAGCTTTCTTT
CASSSSGGVTTEAFF
>TRBV3-1/TRBV3-2|.|TRBJ2-4|.
TGTGCCAGCAGCCAAGATCCAGTGGGCCTAAGGGAGGCCAAAAACATTCAGTACTTC
CASSQDPVGLREAKNIQYF
>TRBV11-2|.|TRBJ2-1|.
TGTGCCAGCAGCTCAAGACCTAGCATCGGTAATGAGCAGTTCTTC
CASSSRPSIGNEQFF
>TRBV20-1|.|TRBJ2-5|.
TGCAGTGCTAGCAGCCCCGGGACCCAGTACTTC
CSASSPGTQYF
>TRBV13|.|TRBJ2-1|.
TGTGCCAGCAGCTGGTACCAGGGGTCCTACAATGAGCAGTTCTTC
CASSWYQGSYNEQFF
>TRBV24-1|.|TRBJ2-5|.
TGTGCCACCAACGAGGGGGAACAAGAGACCCAGTACTTC
CATNEGEQETQYF
>TRBV28|TRBD2|TRBJ2-5|once
TGTGCCAGCAGTTTAGGACTAGCGGGAGCAGAGACCCAGTACTTC
CASSLGLAGAETQYF
>TRBV2|.|TRBJ2-2|.
TGTGCCAGCAGTGAAAAAAGAAACACCGGGGAGCTGTTTTTT
CASSEKRNTGELFF
>TRBV4-2|TRBD2|TRBJ2-3|few
TGTGCCAGCAGCCCATGGCCGGCGGGAGATTGGACAGATACGCAGTATTTT
CASSPWPAGDWTDTQYF
>TRBV10-3|.|TRBJ2-5|.
TGTGCCATCAGTTACAGGGTAGAAGAGACCCAGTACTTC
CAISYRVEETQYF
>TRBV6-5|.|TRBJ2-7|.
TGTGCCAGCAGCCCGGGACACTCTTCCTACGAGCAGTACTTC
CASSPGHSSYEQYF
>TRBV5-1|.|TRBJ1-6|.
TGCGCCAGCAGCTTGGTTCGACCCGAGAATTCACCCCTCCACTTT
CASSLVRPENSPLHF
>TRBV5-4|.|TRBJ1-2|.
TGTGCCAGCAGCAGAGGGAACGAGATTTACTATGGCTACACCTTC
CASSRGNEIYYGYTF
>TRBV7-3|.|TRBJ2-3|.
TGTGCCAGCAGCTTTGGGGTGGCGGATACGCAGTATTTT
CASSFGVADTQYF
>TRBV6-5|.|TRBJ2-5|.
TGTGCCAGCAGTTACGGACCGGCGGGATCCCAAGAGACCCAGTACTTC
CASSYGPAGSQETQYF
>TRBV15|.|TRBJ1-5|.
TGTGCCACCAGGGGGGGTACAGGGATGGGCAATCAGCCCCAGCATTTT
CATRGGTGMGNQPQHF
>TRBV6-1|TRBD1|TRBJ1-5|.
TGTGCCAGCAGTGACGGGACAGGGGGCCAGCCCCAGCATTTT
CASSDGTGGQPQHF
>TRBV18|TRBD2|TRBJ2-1|.
TGTGCCAGCTCACCAGGGCTGAGCGGGAGCTCCTACAATGAGCAGTTCTTC
CASSPGLSGSSYNEQFF
>TRBV7-9|.|TRBJ1-4|.
TGTGCCAGCAGCCAAGGGTCGAATAATGAAAAACTGTTTTTT
CASSQGSNNEKLFF
>TRBV4-1|TRBD2|TRBJ2-5|.
TGCGCCAGCAGCCAAGAGGCGCTAGCGGGAGGGGGGTCCCAGTACTTC
CASSQEALAGGGSQYF
>TRBV27|.|TRBJ1-1|.
TGTGCCAGCAGTTTTTACCAGGGTGGCACTGAAGCTTTCTTT
CASSFYQGGTEAFF
>TRBV25-1|TRBD1|TRBJ1-6|.
TGTGCCAGCAGTGACGCAGGGGGAATGGGTAATTCACCCCTCCACTTT
CASSDAGGMGNSPLHF
>TRBV24-1|.|TRBJ2-3|.
TGTGCCACCAGTGATTTCCAAACCGGAGATACGCAGTATTTT
CATSDFQTGDTQYF
>TRBV3-1/TRBV3-2|TRBD2|TRBJ2-2|.
TGTGCCAGCAGTCAAACTAGCGGGAGAGCCGGGGAGCTGTTTTTT
CASSQTSGRAGELFF
>TRBV2|.|TRBJ2-2|.
TGTGCCAGCAGTGACCAGCTCGCGAACACCGGGGAGCTGTTTTTT
CASSDQLANTGELFF
>TRBV5-4|TRBD1|TRBJ2-2|few
TGTGCCAGCAGCTTCTTAGGGGGCAGGGGAAGGACCGGGGAGCTGTTTTTT
CASSFLGGRGRTGELFF
>TRBV2|.|TRBJ2-1|.
TGTGCCAGCAGCTTCGATGGGACTTACAATGAGCAGTTCTTC
CASSFDGTYNEQFF
>TRBV30|.|TRBJ1-1|once
TGTGCCTGGACTGCTGCCGACATGAACACTGAAGCTTTCTTT
CAWTAADMNTEAFF
>TRBV18|.|TRBJ2-1|.
TGTGCCAGCTCACCAGCGTCATCCGCGTCGGATGAGCAGTTCTTC
CASSPASSASDEQFF
>TRBV27|.|TRBJ2-3|.
TGTGCCAGCAGTCGATCGGTCAGCGGGAGCACAGATACGCAGTATTTT
CASSRSVSGSTDTQYF
>TRBV19|TRBD1|TRBJ2-2|.
TGTGCCAGTAGTACCACGACAGGGAAGCTGTTTTTT
CASSTTTGKLFF
>TRBV12-5|TRBD1|TRBJ1-4|.
TGTGCTAGTGGTACCCCACAGGGGAAGAAGAAGAATGAAAAACTGTTTTTT
CASGTPQGKKKNEKLFF
>TRBV2|.|TRBJ2-1|.
TGTGCCAGCAGTTTACAGGGTTACAATGAGCAGTTCTTC
CASSLQGYNEQFF
>TRBV18|.|TRBJ2-3|.
TGTGCCAGCTCACCACCTAGCAGCGCCGATACGCAGTATTTT
CASSPPSSADTQYF
>TRBV5-6|.|TRBJ1-6|.
TGTGCCAGCGCCGTTTCGGGGGGCCACGGGGGATCAACCCTCCACTTT
CASAVSGGHGGSTLHF
>TRBV5-1|.|TRBJ2-7|.
TGCGCCAGCAGCCGGGGGCCGGTTCATGTAGCCTACGAGCAGTACTTC
CASSRGPVHVAYEQYF
>TRBV4-1|TRBD2|TRBJ2-1|.
TGCGCCAGCAGCCAAGTCCGGGAGGGCTTGTATGAGCAGTTCTTC
CASSQVREGLYEQFF
>TRBV28|.|TRBJ2-7|.
TGTGCCAGCAACTTAGATCTGAGCCCCCCCCTCTACGAGCAGTACTTC
CASNLDLSPPLYEQYF
>TRBV19|.|TRBJ1-1|.
TGTGCCAGTAGTACAGGGCTTGGGACTGAAGCTTTCTTT
CASSTGLGTEAFF
>TRBV18|.|TRBJ1-4|.
TGTGCCAGCTCACCACGATCGACTAATGAAAAACTGTTTTTT
CASSPRSTNEKLFF
>TRBV5-4|TRBD1|TRBJ2-7|once
TGTGCCAGCAGATGGGACAGCTACGAGCAGTACTTC
CASRWDSYEQYF
>TRBV7-9|.|TRBJ2-7|few
TGTGCCAGCAGCACCTCCAGGGGGGACTACGAGCAGTACTTC
CASSTSRGDYEQYF